This T cell receptor beta chain appears in the sequencing data of a study of cytomegalovirus exposure and HLA in healthy donors (dated by TCRdb to about 2017). Context from the whole study: The 670 or so repertoires of the first cohort and the 95 to 150 validation repertoires were produced on the same platform, according to a later analysis. A separate validation cohort of 100 to 150 different subjects was used in addition to the approximately 700-subject first cohort. The study combined high-throughput TCR immunosequencing, statistical association of individual TCRs with disease status, and machine learning to predict cytomegalovirus infection status. The study aimed to test whether cataloging public T cell receptors could reveal signatures of past pathogen exposure. What the authors observed across the whole study: In vitro tests confirmed that a few of the cytomegalovirus-associated TCR beta chains recognize cytomegalovirus antigens. A later analysis found that TCRs clustered in the first cohort also tended to co-occur in the 95 to 150 validation repertoires, with more than 90% of cluster scores above 0. The study gave a list of about 150 TCR beta chains associated with cytomegalovirus. A later analysis lacked HLA typing for the validation cohort, so it scored co-occurrence in that cohort across all 120 repertoires. According to the authors, the approach could potentially be generalized to other disease states and immunological phenotypes. Most TCR sequences were seen in very few donors, while some public TCRs were found in many individuals. Cytomegalovirus status was reported to be diagnosed by the classifier with high specificity and sensitivity in both the original and validation cohorts.

The CDR3, cysteine through phenylalanine, is 13 amino acids long. Of the read, only the CDR3 DNA is kept; its 39 bases are in frame from base 1. The germline V gene yields SQVTM for CDR1 and ANQGSEA for CDR2. After removal of 6 bases from V and 2 bases from J, the junction retains 3 bases not matched to a gene. Receptors were amplified or captured by the immunoSEQ multiplex PCR assay. In the original analysis: A statistical classification framework was built to diagnose cytomegalovirus status from the catalog of TCR beta chain sequences. Imported from immuneACCESS, the table was reduced by TCRdb to in-frame sequences with V and J called. These copies leave out some clones; in studies compared against another copy, an unresolved V gene accounts for under half, and the cause of the remainder is not known. V and J calls and clone size are as listed in that table; D and trimming were resolved from the DNA. Counted in this sample were approximately 300,000 clones; 75% to 90% of them appeared once. Jointly, the top ten make up 0.65% to 0.85% of the sample.

As concerns this clone: Its antigen has not been determined. Base qualities are missing; no much larger clone stands one base away.

The donors belonged to the validation cohort of approximately 130 subjects, which was separate from the 666-subject first cohort. The sequencing sample was made of PBMCs. This chain joins TRBV29-1 to TRBJ2-3; 9 middle bases align to TRBD2. This sequence originates from a woman aged 18-35 years in good health and CMV-seronegative. The DNA is as follows: TGCAGCGTCCTAGCGGGGCTCACAGATACGCAGTATTTT. It specifies CSVLAGLTDTQYF.